This T cell receptor beta chain is from a study of blood T cells in healthy people across ages. Study observations and caveats: It was the long-lived donors that had more naive CD4+ cells and higher diversity than aged donors.

V shed 7 bases and J 10 bases; nucleotides not matched to a gene: 4. Per germline, CDR1 LNHNV and CDR2 YYDKDF (reference sequence). The CDR3 covers 13 residues. Next came a second PCR, run for roughly 6 to 11 cycles, which used a sample-barcoded 5' primer along with a J-beta primer mix. TCRdb reanalysed the 5' RACE reads using MiXCR and keeps one entry per CDR3 protein. The table includes about 800,000 distinct CDR3 sequences, around 25% detected once. With respect to this clonotype: Its target is not known.

Per-sample PBMC isolation yielded at least 6.5 million cells. These sequences were also reported in another study, on T cells of mothers and their children.

This sequence joins TRBV15 and TRBJ1-6, with 10 positions matching TRBD1. This sequence originates from a boy aged 5-17 years in good health. Sequenced input: blood. CDR3 region: CATNRDRGSPLHF. The CDR3 DNA sequence: TGTGCCACCAACCGGGACAGGGGATCACCCCTCCACTTT.